The sequence of this TCR beta chain was determined in a study of cytomegalovirus exposure and HLA in healthy donors (dated by TCRdb to about 2017). For context, the study as a whole: An earlier analysis of 587 of the donors reported 250 to 300 Gb of sequence data and 117 million unique TCR beta sequences obtained from around 170 million T cells. Approximately 300 gigabases of sequencing data and around 85 million unique TCR sequences made up an early release that covered 500 to 700 HLA-typed donors. Of the 350 to 450 genotyped donors, roughly 85% fell in the genetic ancestry cluster associated with self-reported Caucasian donors. The study aimed to test whether cataloging public T cell receptors could reveal signatures of past pathogen exposure. The study used immunosequencing to profile the T cell repertoires of approximately 630 subjects and linked those repertoires to cytomegalovirus serostatus. Besides the first cohort of hundreds of subjects, a separate validation cohort made up of 120 different subjects was used. To predict cytomegalovirus infection status, the study combined high-throughput TCR immunosequencing, statistical association of individual TCRs with disease status, and machine learning. A later analysis re-examined previously published TCR beta repertoires from 500 to 700 donors and added high-resolution HLA genotyping to investigate patterns of TCR occurrence. Rather than drawing on any new phenotypic data, the later analysis identified candidate immune exposures from TCR beta sequences and the way those sequences occurred across donors. To decide whether each TCR beta V gene segment behaved as functional or pseudogenic, an earlier analysis of 587 of the donors relied on high-throughput TCR beta sequencing. Donor age, sex, ethnicity and CMV serostatus were compiled alongside the repertoire data. In a later genetic analysis, genome-wide SNP genotypes for about 65% of the roughly 700 donors were used, and that subset was treated as a discovery cohort. All discovery cohort repertoires had been generated using a single sequencing platform. Class I and class II HLA loci were covered by the typing at four-digit resolution. The number of typed donors differed by locus: about 620-640 for A, B, C, DRB1 and DQB1; 500 to 550 for DQA1; 606 for DPA1; and around 450 for DPB1. Roughly 5 DR-DQ haplotypes were handled as single units for association and clustering, since linkage in the cohort was strong. Among 398 genotyped donors of the cohort, an average of around 240,000 unique TCR beta nucleotide sequences were sequenced per donor, roughly 18% of them non-productive. Results the study describes overall, beyond this receptor: The study gave a list of roughly 150 TCR beta chains associated with cytomegalovirus. In this cohort, only TCR beta chains were sequenced, and detectable features were limited by the absence of alpha or paired-chain data. According to a later analysis, parvovirus B19, influenza, CMV and Epstein-Barr virus appeared linked to several top co-occurrence clusters. The sequencing pipeline was judged likely to have produced a cluster of highly shared sequence variants as a technical artifact. Presence/absence analyses assumed roughly uniform sequencing depth across donors, an assumption that may not hold. In an earlier analysis of approximately 600 of the donors, most TCR beta V segments were observed in productive rearrangements about 90% or about 30% of the time, broadly matching IMGT annotations. A further reported finding was that TCR beta sequences accurately predicted the HLA-A and HLA-B alleles for most subjects in the first cohort. CMV serostatus was the only immune exposure information available for the cohort. In vitro tests confirmed that three of the cytomegalovirus-associated TCR beta chains recognize cytomegalovirus antigens. Some IMGT-functional V segments, including TRBV6-2 and TRBV6-3, could not be distinguished by the 87-base-pair reads and were therefore excluded. In a later genetic analysis, fewer N-insertions in productive TCRs were reported among donors in an Asian-associated ancestry cluster than the approximately 630-donor mean. In a later analysis, the rate of TCR association differed among HLA loci, with DRB1 alleles having the most associated TCRs and HLA-C alleles having the fewest. While some public TCRs were present in many individuals, most TCR sequences turned up only very rarely across donors. Compared with equally common non-associated chains, HLA-associated TCR beta chains in a later analysis were more clonally expanded and had lower generation probabilities. Because counts were too low, roughly 18 rarely observed V segments, including chromosome 9 orphons, were left out of the earlier analysis of 500 to 750 of the donors. According to a later analysis, most CMV-associated TCR beta chains appeared to be HLA-restricted, and the HLA associations seemed to be driven largely by CMV exposure. A later analysis associated 16,951 TCR beta sequences with specific HLA alleles at a false discovery rate of 0.05. A later genetic analysis associated a missense DCLRE1C variant with V-gene and J-gene trimming of TCR beta chains, and an independent cohort replicated the association. Because HLA typing was missing for some donors at each locus, association tests included only the typed subset. Cytomegalovirus status was reported to be diagnosed by the classifier with high specificity and sensitivity in both the original and validation cohorts. It was suggested by the authors that the approach could potentially be generalized to other disease states and immunological phenotypes. Correlated functional status among segregating V segments might be attributable to linkage disequilibrium, but an unknown experimental factor could not be ruled out. Assigning TCR associations to individual alleles was difficult when HLA alleles, especially DR and DQ, strongly co-occurred.

The cohort was made up of 666 healthy bone marrow donors. At the time of sampling, all cohort members were nominally healthy, though unrecorded immune exposures were likely present. The donor tested CMV seropositive and was one of the 289 seropositive cohort members. Every donor gave a peripheral blood sample, and the peripheral blood mononuclear cells from that sample were used for TCR beta sequencing. The Qiagen DNeasy Blood Extraction Kit was used to extract genomic DNA from the blood cell samples. Its CDR3 holds 12 amino acids, cysteine through phenylalanine. This entry keeps only the CDR3 DNA: 36 bases, framed from base 1. From the germline V gene, CDR1 is SGHTS and CDR2 is YDEGEE. Concerning this clone itself: This clone's antigen is unknown. A read error may produce the germline difference seen at one junction end. The same CDR3 arises from other DNA sequences in this sample as well.

Preparation of the library involved the immunoSEQ multiplex PCR assay. For the multiplex PCR, a mixture combining 60 forward primers for TCR Vbeta segments and 13 reverse primers for TCR Jbeta segments was used. The CDR3 region of rearranged TCR beta genes was amplified from genomic DNA with a multiplex PCR assay. On the Illumina HiSeq System, the amplified TCR beta libraries were sequenced as 87-base-pair reads. The study's own analysis went as follows. In a later analysis, tens of millions of unique TCR beta chains were counted across the approximately 620 repertoires, and roughly 11 million of these chains were shared by at least two donors. Raw reads were error-corrected and collapsed into unique sequences by a nearest-neighbor algorithm in which closely related sequences were merged to remove PCR and sequencing errors. Alignment of CDR3 sequences to IMGT reference sequences was used to assign V, D and J gene segments. Each retained sequence needed at least a six-nucleotide match to both a V gene segment and a J gene segment. Rearrangements were called productive when the CDR3 lacked stop codons and stayed in frame with V and J; all others were non-productive. Following IMGT convention, CDR3 was defined as the stretch from the second conserved V-encoded cysteine to the conserved J-encoded phenylalanine. The earlier analysis of about 500 of the donors excluded sequences that lacked an unambiguous match to a single V gene segment. In an earlier analysis of around 600 of the donors, V segments were called functional above 56.7% productive rearrangements and were called segregating when the between-donor standard deviation exceeded 5%. A statistical classification framework was built to diagnose cytomegalovirus status from the catalog of TCR beta chain sequences. A later analysis assigned V and J genes by comparing TCR nucleotide sequences with IMGT/GENE-DB human TR gene sequences. A later analysis assigned CDR3 sequences and most-parsimonious VDJ recombination scenarios with the TCRdist pipeline. In a later analysis, each TCR beta chain was defined by its CDR3 amino acid sequence together with its V-gene family, and reads lacking a unique V-gene family were excluded. As a way to deal with suspected cross-contamination and a sequencing artifact, a later analysis dropped 450 to 600 nucleotide sequences that were highly shared and had low generation probability. A later analysis calculated a clonal expansion index for each public chain from normalized within-repertoire ranks of inferred template counts. In a later analysis, generation probabilities were computed using a VDJ recombination model fitted to out-of-frame rearrangements, and the results were checked against IGoR. In a later analysis, TCR-TCR, TCR-HLA and TCR-CMV co-occurrence was scored with hypergeometric tests, and a repertoire-size bias correction was applied to TCR pairs. To estimate false discovery rates, a later analysis permuted the HLA or CMV assignments 20 times. A later analysis grouped co-occurring TCRs with DBSCAN, adding TCRdist sequence similarity when clustering within HLA-allele-positive subsets. Repertoires with fewer than 30,000 or more than 120,000 public chains, plus five repertoires with anomalous nucleotide sharing, were excluded from co-occurrence clustering. What TCRdb holds here is the immuneACCESS table cut down to in-frame rearrangements. Part of the clones is not present; checked against another copy, under half of the missing clones reflect an unresolved V gene, and the others are unexplained. V, J and clone size are taken as reported in that table, and D and trimming were inferred from the DNA itself. This sample has 180,000 or so clones in its table, and roughly 85% of those were observed once. In total, the top ten clones hold about a tenth of the sample.

The chain was built from TRBV5-8 and TRBJ1-6; no D gene can be assigned with confidence. Sequencing input: PBMCs. The receptor comes from a man aged 18 to 29 in good health and CMV-seropositive. The CDR3 is CASSLRDSPLHF. The DNA reads as follows: TGCGCCAGCAGCTTGCGTGATTCACCCCTCCACTTT.